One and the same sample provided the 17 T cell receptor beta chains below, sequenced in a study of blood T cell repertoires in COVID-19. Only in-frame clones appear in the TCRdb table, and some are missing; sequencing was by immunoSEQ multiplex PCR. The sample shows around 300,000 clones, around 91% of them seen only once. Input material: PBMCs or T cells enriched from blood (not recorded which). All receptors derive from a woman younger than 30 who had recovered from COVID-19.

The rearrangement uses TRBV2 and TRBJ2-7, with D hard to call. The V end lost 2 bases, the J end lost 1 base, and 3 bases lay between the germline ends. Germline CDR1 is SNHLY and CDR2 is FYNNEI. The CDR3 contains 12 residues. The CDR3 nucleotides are TGTGCCAGCAGTGAACAATCCTACGAGCAGTACTTC. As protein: CASSEQSYEQYF. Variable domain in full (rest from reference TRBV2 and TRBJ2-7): EPEVTQTPSHQVTQMGQEVILRCVPISNHLYFYWYRQILGQKVEFLVSFYNNEISEKSEIFDDQFSVERPDGSNFTLKIRSTKLEDSAMYFCASSEQSYEQYFGPGTRLTVT.

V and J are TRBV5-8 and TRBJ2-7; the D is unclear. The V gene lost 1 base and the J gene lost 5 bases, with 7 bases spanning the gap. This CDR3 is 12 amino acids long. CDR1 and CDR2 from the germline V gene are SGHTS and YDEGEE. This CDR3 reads CASSLYPHEQYF. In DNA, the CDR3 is TGTGCCAGCAGCTTGTATCCCCACGAGCAGTACTTC.

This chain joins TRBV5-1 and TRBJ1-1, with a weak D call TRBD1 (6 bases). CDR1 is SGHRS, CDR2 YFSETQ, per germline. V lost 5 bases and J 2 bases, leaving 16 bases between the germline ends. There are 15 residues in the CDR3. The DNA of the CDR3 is TGCGCCAGCAGGGATACAGGGCTCTCCAACACTGAAGCTTTCTTT. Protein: CASRDTGLSNTEAFF.

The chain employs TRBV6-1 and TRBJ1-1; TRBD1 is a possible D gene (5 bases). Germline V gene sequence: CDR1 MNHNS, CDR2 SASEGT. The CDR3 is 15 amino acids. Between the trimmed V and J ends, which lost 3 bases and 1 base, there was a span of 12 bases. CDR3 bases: TGTGCCAGCAGTGATGGGGCAGCCGGGAACACTGAAGCTTTCTTT. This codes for CASSDGAAGNTEAFF.

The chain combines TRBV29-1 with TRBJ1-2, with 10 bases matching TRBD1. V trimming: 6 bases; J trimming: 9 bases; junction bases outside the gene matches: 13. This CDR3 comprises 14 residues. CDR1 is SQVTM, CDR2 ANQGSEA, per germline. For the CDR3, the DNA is TGCAGCGTCCAAGGGGGGACAGGGGATGAGAGCTACACCTTC. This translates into CSVQGGTGDESYTF.

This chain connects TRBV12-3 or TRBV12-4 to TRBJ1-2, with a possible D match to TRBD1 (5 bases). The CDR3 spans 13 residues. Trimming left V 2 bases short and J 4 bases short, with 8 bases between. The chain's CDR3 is CASSLRGVYGYTF. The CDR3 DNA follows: TGTGCCAGCAGTTTAAGGGGCGTCTATGGCTACACCTTC.

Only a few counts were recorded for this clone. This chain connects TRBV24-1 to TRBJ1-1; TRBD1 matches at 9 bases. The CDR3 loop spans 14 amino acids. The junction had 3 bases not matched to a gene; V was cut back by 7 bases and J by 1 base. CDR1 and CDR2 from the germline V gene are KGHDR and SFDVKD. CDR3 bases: TGTGCCACCAGCCCGGGACAGGGGAACACTGAAGCTTTCTTT. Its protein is CATSPGQGNTEAFF.

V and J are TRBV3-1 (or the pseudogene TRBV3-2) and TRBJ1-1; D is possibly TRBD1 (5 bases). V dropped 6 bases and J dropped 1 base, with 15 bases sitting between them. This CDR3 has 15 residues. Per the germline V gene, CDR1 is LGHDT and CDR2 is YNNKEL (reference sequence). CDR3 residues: CASRQGFLGNTEAFF. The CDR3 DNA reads TGTGCCAGCAGGCAGGGATTTCTAGGGAACACTGAAGCTTTCTTT.

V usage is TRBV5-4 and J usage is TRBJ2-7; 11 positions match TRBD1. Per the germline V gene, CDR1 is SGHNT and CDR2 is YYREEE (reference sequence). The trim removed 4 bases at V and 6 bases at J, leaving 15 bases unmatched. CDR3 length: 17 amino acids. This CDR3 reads CASSPKPDRGQRSEQYF. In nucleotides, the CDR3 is TGTGCCAGCAGCCCTAAGCCGGACAGGGGGCAACGATCCGAGCAGTACTTC.

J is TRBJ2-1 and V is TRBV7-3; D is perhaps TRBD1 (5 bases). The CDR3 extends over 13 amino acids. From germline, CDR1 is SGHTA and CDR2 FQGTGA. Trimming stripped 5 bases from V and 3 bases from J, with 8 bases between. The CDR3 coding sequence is TGTGCCAGCAGCCCGGACATCTACAATGAGCAGTTCTTC. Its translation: CASSPDIYNEQFF. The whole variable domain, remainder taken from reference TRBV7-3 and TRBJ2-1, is GAGVSQTPSNKVTEKGKYVELRCDPISGHTALYWYRQSLGQGPEFLIYFQGTGAADDSGLPNDRFFAVRPEGSVSTLKIQRTERGDSAVYLCASSPDIYNEQFFGPGTRLTVL.

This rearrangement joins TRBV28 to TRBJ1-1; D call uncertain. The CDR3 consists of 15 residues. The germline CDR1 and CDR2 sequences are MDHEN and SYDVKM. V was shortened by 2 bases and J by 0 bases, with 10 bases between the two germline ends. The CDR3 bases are TGTGCCAGCAGTTTAGAGGGCAGAGTGAACACTGAAGCTTTCTTT. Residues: CASSLEGRVNTEAFF.

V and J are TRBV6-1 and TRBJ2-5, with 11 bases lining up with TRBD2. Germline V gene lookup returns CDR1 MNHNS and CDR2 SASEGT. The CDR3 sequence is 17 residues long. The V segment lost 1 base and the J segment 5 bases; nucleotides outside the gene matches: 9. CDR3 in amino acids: CASSEEKTSGAGETQYF. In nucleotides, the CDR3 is TGTGCCAGCAGTGAAGAAAAGACTAGCGGGGCGGGGGAGACCCAGTACTTC.

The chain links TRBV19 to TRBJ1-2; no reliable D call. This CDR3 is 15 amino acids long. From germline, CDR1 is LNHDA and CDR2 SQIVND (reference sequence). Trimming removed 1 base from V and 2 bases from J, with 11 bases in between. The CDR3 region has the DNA TGTGCCAGTAGTATAGGTGCCAGACTGAACTATGGCTACACCTTC. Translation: CASSIGARLNYGYTF.

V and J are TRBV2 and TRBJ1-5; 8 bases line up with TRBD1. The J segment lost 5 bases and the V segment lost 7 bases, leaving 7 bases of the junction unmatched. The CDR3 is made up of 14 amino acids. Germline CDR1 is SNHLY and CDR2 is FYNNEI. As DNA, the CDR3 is TGTGCCAGCAAACGGACAGGGCGGGATCAGCCCCAGCATTTT. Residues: CASKRTGRDQPQHF.

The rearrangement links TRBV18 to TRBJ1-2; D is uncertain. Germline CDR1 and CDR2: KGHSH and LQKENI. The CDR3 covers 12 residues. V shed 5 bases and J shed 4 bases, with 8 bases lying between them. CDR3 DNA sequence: TGTGCCAGCTCAAACCCCGGCTATGGCTACACCTTC. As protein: CASSNPGYGYTF.

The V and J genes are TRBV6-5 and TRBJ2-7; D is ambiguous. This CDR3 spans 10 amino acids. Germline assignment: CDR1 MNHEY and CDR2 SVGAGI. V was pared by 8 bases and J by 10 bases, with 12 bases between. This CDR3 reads CASGLRQQYF. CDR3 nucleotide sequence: TGTGCCAGCGGGCTGCGACAACAGTACTTC.

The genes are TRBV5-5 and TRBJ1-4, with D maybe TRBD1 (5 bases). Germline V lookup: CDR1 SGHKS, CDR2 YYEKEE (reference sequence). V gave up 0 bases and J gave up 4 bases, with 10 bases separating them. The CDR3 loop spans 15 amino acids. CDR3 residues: CASSLAGTLNEKLFF. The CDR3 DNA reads TGTGCCAGCAGCTTGGCCGGGACTCTTAATGAAAAACTGTTTTTT.